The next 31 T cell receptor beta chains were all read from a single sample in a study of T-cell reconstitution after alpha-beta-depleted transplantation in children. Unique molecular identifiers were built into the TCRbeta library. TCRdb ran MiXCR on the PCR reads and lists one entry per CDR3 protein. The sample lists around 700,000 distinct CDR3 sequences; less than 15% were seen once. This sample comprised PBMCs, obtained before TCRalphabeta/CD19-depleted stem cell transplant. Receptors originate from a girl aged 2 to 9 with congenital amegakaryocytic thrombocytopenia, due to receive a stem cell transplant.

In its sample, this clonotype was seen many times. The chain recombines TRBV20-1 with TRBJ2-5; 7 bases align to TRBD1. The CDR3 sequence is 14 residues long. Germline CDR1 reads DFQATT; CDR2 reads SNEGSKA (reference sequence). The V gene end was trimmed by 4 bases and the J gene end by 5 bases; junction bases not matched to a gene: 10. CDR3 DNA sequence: TGCAGTGCTACCCACAGGGGACGGATGGAGACCCAGTACTTC. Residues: CSATHRGRMETQYF.

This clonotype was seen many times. The CDR3 DNA sequence: TGCGCCAGCAGCTTGGGAGTGGGGGCCAAAAACATTCAGTACTTC. It codes for CASSLGVGAKNIQYF. The chain recombines TRBV5-1 with TRBJ2-4; D gene ambiguous. V was trimmed by 0 bases and J by 1 base, leaving 8 bases between them. Germline CDR1 is SGHRS and CDR2 is YFSETQ. The CDR3 extends over 15 amino acids.

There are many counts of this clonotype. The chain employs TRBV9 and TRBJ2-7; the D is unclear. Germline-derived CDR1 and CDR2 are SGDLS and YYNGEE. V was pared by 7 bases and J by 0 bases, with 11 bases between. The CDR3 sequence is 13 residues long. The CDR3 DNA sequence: TGTGCCAGCTCCCATGGGGACTCCTACGAGCAGTACTTC. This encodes CASSHGDSYEQYF.

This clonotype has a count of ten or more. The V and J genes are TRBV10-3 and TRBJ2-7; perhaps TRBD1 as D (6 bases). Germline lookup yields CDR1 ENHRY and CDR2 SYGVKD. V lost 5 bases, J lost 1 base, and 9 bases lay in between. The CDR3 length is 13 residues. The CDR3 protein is CAISTGQSYEQYF. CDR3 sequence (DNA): TGTGCCATCAGTACCGGACAGTCCTACGAGCAGTACTTC.

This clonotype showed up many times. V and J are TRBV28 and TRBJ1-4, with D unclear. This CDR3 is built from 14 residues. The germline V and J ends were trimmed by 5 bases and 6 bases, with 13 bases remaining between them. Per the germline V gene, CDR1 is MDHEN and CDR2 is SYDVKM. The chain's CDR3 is CASSPHSPDEKLFF. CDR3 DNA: TGTGCCAGCAGTCCCCATTCCCCGGATGAAAAACTGTTTTTT.

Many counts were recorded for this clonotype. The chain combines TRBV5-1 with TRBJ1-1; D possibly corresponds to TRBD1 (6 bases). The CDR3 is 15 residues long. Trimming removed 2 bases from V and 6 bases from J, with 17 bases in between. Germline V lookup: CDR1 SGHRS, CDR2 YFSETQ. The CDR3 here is CASSFMERGQSEAFF. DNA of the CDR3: TGCGCCAGCAGCTTTATGGAGAGGGGACAATCTGAAGCTTTCTTT. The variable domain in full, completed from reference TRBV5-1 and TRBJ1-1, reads KAGVTQTPRYLIKTRGQQVTLSCSPISGHRSVSWYQQTPGQGLQFLFEYFSETQRNKGNFPGRFSGRQFSNSRSEMNVSTLELGDSALYLCASSFMERGQSEAFFGQGTRLTVV.

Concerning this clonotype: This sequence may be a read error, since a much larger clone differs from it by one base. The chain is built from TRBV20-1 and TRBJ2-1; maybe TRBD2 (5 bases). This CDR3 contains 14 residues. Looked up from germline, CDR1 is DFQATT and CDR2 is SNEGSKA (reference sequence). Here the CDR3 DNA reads TGCAGTGCTAGATACGGACTGCAATACAAAGAGCAGTTCTTC. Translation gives CSARYGLQYKEQFF.

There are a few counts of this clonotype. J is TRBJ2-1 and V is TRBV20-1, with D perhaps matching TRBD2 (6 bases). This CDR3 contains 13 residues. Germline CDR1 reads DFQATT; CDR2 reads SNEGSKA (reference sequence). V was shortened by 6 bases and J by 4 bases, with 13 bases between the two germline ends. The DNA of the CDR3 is TGCAGTGCCACCGGGGACTTGTACAATGAGCAGTTCTTC. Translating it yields CSATGDLYNEQFF.

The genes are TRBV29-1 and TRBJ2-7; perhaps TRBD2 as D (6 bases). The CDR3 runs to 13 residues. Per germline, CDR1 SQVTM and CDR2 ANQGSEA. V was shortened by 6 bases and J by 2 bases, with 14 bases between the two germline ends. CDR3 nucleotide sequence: TGCAGCGTGCGGGACCGCTTCCCCTACGAGCAGTACTTC. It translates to CSVRDRFPYEQYF.

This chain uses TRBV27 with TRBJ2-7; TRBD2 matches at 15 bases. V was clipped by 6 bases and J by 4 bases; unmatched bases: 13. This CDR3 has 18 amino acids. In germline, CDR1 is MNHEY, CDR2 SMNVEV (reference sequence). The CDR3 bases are TGTGCCAGCAGCTCCTTTCAAGGGACTAGCGGGAGGTCATACGAGCAGTACTTC. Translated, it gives CASSSFQGTSGRSYEQYF.

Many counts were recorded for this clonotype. In nucleotides, the CDR3 is TGCGCCAGCAGCTTGGCTTCCGTTCCAGAGCAGTACTTC. It encodes CASSLASVPEQYF. The chain joins TRBV5-1 to TRBJ2-7; D not certain. Germline loops: CDR1 SGHRS, CDR2 YFSETQ. The CDR3 loop spans 13 amino acids. Trimming took 0 bases from V and 7 from J, leaving 11 bases between them.

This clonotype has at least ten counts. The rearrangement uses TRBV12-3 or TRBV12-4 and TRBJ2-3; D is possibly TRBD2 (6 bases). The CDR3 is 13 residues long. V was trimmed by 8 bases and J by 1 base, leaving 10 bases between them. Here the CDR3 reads CASGGSRTDTQYF. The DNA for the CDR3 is TGTGCCAGCGGAGGGTCTCGCACAGATACGCAGTATTTT.

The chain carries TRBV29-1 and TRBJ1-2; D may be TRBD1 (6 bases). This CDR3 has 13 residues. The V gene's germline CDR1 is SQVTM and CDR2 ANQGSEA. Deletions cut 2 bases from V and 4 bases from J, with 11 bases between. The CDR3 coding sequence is TGCAGCGTTGAAAGGCAGGGGAGCTATGGCTACACCTTC. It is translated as CSVERQGSYGYTF.

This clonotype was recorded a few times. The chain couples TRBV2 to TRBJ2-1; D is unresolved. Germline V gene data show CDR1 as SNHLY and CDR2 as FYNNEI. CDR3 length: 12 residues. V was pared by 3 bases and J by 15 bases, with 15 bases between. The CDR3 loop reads CASSDEFSKGFF. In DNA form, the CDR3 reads TGTGCCAGCAGTGACGAGTTCTCGAAGGGGTTCTTC.

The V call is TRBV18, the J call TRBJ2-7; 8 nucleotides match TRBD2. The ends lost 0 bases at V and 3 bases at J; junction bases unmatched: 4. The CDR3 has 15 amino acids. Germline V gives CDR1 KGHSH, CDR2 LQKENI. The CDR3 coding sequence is TGTGCCAGCTCACCACCGGACGGGAGGGGCTACGAGCAGTACTTC. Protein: CASSPPDGRGYEQYF.

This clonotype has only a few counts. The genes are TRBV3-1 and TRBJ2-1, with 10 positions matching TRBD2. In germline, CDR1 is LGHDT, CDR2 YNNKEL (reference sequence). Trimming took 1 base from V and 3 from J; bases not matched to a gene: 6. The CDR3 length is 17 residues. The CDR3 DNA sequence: TGTGCCAGCAGCCAAGGGACTAGACTAGCGGGCTACAATGAGCAGTTCTTC. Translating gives CASSQGTRLAGYNEQFF.

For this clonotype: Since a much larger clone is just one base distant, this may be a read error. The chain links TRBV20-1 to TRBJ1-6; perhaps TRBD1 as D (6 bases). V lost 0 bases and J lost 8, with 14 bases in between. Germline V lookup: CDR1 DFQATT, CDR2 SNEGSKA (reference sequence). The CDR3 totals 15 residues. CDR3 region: CSAREDSLTYSPLHF. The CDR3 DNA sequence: TGCAGTGCTAGAGAGGACAGCCTTACGTATTCACCCCTCCACTTT.

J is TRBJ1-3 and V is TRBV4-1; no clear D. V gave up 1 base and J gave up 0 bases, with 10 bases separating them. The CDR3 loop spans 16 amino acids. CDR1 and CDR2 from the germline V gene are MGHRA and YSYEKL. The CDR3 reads CASSQGRADSGNTIYF. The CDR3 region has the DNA TGCGCCAGCAGCCAAGGTAGGGCTGACTCTGGAAACACCATATATTTT.

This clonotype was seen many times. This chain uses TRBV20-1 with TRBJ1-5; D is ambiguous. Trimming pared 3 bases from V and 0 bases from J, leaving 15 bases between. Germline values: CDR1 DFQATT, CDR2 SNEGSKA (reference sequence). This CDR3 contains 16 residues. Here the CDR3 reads CSASKGSLYSNQPQHF. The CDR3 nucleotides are TGCAGTGCTAGTAAGGGCAGTCTTTATAGCAATCAGCCCCAGCATTTT.

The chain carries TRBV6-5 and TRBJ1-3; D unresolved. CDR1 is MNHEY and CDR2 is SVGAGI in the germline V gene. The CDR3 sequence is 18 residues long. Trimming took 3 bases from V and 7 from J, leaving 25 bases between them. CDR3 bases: TGTGCCAGCAGTTATTCTGATGACACGACCGCTCTGGGGAACACCATATATTTT. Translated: CASSYSDDTTALGNTIYF.

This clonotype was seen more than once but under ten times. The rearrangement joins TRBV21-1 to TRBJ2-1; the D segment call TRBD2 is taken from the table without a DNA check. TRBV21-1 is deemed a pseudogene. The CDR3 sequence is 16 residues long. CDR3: CARLGGLAGPYNEQFF. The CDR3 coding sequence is TGTGCCAGGTTGGGCGGACTAGCGGGCCCTTACAATGAGCAGTTCTTC.

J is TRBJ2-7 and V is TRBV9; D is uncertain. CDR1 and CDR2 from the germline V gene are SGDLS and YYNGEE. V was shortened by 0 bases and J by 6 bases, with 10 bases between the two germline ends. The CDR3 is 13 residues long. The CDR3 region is CASSVAKFSEQYF. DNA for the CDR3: TGTGCCAGCAGCGTAGCTAAGTTTTCCGAGCAGTACTTC.

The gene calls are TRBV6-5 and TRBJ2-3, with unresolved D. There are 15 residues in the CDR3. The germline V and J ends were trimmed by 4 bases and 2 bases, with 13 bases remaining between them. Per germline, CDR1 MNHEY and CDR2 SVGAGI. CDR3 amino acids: CASSSIVLSTDTQYF. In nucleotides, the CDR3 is TGTGCCAGCAGTTCCATCGTCCTATCCACAGATACGCAGTATTTT.

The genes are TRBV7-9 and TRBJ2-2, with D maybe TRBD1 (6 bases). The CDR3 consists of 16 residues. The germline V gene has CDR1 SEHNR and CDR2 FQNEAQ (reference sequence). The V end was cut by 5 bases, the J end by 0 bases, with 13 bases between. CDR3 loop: CASSTSGTPNTGELFF. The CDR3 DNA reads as TGTGCCAGCAGCACCTCCGGGACACCGAACACCGGGGAGCTGTTTTTT. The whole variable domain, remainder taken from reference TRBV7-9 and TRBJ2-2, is DTGVSQNPRHKITKRGQNVTFRCDPISEHNRLYWYRQTLGQGPEFLTYFQNEAQLEKSRLLSDRFSAERPKGSFSTLEIQRTEQGDSAMYLCASSTSGTPNTGELFFGEGSRLTVL.

The CDR3: CASNDREGSGANVLTF. The CDR3 nucleotides read TGTGCCAGCAATGATCGGGAGGGCTCTGGGGCCAACGTCCTGACTTTC. This chain uses TRBV12-3 or TRBV12-4 with TRBJ2-6, with 8 bases aligning to TRBD2. This CDR3 has 16 residues. V lost 7 bases, J lost 0 bases, and 5 bases stayed unmatched.

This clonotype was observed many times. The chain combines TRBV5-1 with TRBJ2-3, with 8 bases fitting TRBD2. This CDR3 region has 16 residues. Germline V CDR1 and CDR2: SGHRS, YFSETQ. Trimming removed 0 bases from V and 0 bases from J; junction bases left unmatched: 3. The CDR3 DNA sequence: TGCGCCAGCAGCTTGGGAGCGGGAGATAGCACAGATACGCAGTATTTT. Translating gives CASSLGAGDSTDTQYF.

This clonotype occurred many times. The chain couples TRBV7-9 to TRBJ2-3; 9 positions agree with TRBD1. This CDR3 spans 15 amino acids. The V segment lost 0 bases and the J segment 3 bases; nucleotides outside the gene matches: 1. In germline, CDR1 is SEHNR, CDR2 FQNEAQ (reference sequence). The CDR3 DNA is TGTGCCAGCAGCTTAGCCGGACAGGGGACAGATACGCAGTATTTT. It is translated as CASSLAGQGTDTQYF. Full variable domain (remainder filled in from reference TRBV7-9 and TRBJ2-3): DTGVSQNPRHKITKRGQNVTFRCDPISEHNRLYWYRQTLGQGPEFLTYFQNEAQLEKSRLLSDRFSAERPKGSFSTLEIQRTEQGDSAMYLCASSLAGQGTDTQYFGPGTRLTVL.

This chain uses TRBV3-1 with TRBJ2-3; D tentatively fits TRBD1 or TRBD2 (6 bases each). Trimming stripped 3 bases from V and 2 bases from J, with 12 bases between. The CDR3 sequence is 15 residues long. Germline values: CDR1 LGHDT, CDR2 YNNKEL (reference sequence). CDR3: CASSHRGALTDTQYF. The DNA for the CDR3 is TGTGCCAGCAGCCATAGGGGGGCCCTCACAGATACGCAGTATTTT.

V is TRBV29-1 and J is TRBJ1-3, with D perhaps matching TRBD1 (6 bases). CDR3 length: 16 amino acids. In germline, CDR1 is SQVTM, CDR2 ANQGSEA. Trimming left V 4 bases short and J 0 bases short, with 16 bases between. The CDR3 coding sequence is TGCAGCGTTGCACAGCAGGGGCCCTACTCTGGAAACACCATATATTTT. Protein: CSVAQQGPYSGNTIYF.

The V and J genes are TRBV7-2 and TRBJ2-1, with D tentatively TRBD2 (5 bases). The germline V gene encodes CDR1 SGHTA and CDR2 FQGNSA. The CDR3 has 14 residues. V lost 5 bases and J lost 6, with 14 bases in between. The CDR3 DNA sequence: TGTGCCAGCAGCCCCCCCGGGAAGGTCAATGAGCAGTTCTTC. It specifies CASSPPGKVNEQFF.

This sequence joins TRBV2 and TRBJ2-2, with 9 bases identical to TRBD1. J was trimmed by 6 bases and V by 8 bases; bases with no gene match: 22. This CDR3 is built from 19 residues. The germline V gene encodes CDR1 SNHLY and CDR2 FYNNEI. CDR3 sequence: CASCSSRPGTGFFSGELFF. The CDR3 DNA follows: TGTGCCAGCTGTTCAAGCCGCCCCGGGACAGGGTTCTTTTCCGGGGAGCTGTTTTTT.